This T cell receptor (gamma chain) was sequenced in a study of gamma-delta chains in newborns, infants, children. Per the germline V gene, CDR1 is GITISATS and CDR2 is ISYDGTV (reference sequence). The CDR3 has 15 residues. V shed 3 bases and J 6 bases; nucleotides not matched to a gene: 2. TCRdb reanalyzed the reads using CATT. The sample has roughly 1,500 gamma-chain clones; over 3% are singletons. This clone is categorized as medium-sized (0.01 to 0.1%). This sequence may be a read error, since a much larger clone differs from it by one base. The same CDR3 can be traced to other DNA sequences in this sample.

The chain recombines TRGV9 with TRGJP. Sequencing was performed on blood. The sequence was collected from a child who was a newborn, infant or young child, either healthy, febrile or measles-vaccinated (not recorded which). CDR3 sequence: CALWELELGKKIKVF. CDR3 DNA: TGTGCCTTGTGGGAGCTAGAGTTGGGCAAAAAAATCAAGGTATTT.